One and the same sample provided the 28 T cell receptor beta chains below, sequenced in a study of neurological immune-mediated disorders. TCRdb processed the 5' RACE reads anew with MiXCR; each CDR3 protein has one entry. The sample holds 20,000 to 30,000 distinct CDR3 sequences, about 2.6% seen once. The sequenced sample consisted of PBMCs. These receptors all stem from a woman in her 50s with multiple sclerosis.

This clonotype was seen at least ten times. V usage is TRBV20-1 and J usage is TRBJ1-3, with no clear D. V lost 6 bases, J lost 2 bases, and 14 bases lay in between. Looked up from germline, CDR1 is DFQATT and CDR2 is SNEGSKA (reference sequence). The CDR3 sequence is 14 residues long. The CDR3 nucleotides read TGCAGTGCCTCCAAGTGGGATACTGGAAACACCATATATTTT. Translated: CSASKWDTGNTIYF.

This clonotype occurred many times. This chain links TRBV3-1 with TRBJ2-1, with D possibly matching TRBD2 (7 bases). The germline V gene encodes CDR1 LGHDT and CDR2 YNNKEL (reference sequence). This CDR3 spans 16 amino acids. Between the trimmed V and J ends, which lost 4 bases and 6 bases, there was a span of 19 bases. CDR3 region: CASSPFRGGALNEQFF. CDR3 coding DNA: TGTGCCAGCAGCCCCTTTCGTGGGGGGGCCCTCAATGAGCAGTTCTTC.

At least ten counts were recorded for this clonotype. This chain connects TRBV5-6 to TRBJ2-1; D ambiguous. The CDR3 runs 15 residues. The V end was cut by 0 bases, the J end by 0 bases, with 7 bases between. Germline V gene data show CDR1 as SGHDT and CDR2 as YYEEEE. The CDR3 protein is CASSLGVSSYNEQFF. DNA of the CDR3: TGTGCCAGCAGCTTGGGGGTGAGCTCCTACAATGAGCAGTTCTTC.

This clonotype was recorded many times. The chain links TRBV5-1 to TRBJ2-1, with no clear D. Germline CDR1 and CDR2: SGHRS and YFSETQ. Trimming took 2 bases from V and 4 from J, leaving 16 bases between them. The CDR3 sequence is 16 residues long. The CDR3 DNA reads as TGCGCCAGCAGCTTATTGGGCGGAAGGTCTTACAATGAGCAGTTCTTC. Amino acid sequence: CASSLLGGRSYNEQFF.

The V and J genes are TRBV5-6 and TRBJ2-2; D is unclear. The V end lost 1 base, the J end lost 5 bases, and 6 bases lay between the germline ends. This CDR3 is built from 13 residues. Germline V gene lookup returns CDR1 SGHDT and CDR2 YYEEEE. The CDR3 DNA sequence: TGTGCCAGCAGCTTGCCGGCTACCGGGGAGCTGTTTTTT. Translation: CASSLPATGELFF.

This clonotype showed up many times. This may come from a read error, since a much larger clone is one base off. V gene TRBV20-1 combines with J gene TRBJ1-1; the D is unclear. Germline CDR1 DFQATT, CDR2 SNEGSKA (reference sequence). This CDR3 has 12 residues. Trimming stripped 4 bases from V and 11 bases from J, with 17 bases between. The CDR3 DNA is TGCAGTGCTAAAGAATCGTTCTTAAGGGCTTTCTTT. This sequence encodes CSAKESFLRAFF.

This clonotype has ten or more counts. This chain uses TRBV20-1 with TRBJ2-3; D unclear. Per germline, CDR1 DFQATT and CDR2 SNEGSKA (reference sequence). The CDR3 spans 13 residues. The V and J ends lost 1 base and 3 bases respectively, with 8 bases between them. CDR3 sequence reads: CSARVGVTDTQYF. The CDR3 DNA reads TGCAGTGCTAGAGTTGGGGTGACAGATACGCAGTATTTT.

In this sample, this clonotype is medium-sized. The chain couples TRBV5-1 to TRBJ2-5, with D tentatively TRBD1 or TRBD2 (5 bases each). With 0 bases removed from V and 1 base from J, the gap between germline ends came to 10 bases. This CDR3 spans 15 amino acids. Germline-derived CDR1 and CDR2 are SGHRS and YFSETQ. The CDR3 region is CASSLARGLQETQYF. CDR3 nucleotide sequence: TGCGCCAGCAGCTTGGCACGGGGCCTCCAAGAGACCCAGTACTTC.

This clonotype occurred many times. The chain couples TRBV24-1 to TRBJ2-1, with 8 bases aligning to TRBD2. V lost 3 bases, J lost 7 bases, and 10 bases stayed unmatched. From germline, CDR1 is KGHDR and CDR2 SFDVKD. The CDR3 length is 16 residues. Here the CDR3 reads CATSDPFAGGRNEQFF. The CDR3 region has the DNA TGTGCCACCAGTGATCCCTTCGCGGGAGGACGGAATGAGCAGTTCTTC.

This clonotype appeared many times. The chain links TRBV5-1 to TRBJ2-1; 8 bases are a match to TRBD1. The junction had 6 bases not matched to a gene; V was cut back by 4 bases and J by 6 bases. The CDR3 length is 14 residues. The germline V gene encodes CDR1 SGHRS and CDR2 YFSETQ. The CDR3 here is CASSVQGAGNEQFF. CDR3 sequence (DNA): TGCGCCAGCAGCGTCCAGGGGGCGGGCAATGAGCAGTTCTTC.

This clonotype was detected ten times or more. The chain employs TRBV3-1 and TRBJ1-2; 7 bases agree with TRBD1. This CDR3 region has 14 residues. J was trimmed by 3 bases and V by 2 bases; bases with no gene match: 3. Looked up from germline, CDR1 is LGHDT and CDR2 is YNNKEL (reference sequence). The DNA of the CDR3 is TGTGCCAGCAGCCAACAGGGGGTCGACTATGGCTACACCTTC. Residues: CASSQQGVDYGYTF.

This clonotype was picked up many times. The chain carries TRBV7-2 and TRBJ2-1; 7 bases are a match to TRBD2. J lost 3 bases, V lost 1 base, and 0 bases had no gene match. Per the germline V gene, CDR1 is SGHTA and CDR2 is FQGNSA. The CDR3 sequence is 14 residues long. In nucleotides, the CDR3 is TGTGCCAGCAGCTTAGAGCGGGGCTACAATGAGCAGTTCTTC. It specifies CASSLERGYNEQFF.

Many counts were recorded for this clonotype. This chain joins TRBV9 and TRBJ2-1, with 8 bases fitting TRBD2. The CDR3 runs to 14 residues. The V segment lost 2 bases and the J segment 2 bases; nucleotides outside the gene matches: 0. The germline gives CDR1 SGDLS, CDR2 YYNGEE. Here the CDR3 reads CASSVTSAYNEQFF. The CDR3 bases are TGTGCCAGCAGCGTGACTAGCGCCTACAATGAGCAGTTCTTC.

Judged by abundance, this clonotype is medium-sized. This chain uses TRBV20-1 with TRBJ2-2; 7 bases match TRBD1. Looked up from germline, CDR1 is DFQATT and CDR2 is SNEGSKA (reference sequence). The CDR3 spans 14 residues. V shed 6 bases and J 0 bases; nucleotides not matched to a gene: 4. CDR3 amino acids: CSAVGTANTGELFF. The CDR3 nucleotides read TGCAGTGCAGTCGGGACAGCGAACACCGGGGAGCTGTTTTTT.

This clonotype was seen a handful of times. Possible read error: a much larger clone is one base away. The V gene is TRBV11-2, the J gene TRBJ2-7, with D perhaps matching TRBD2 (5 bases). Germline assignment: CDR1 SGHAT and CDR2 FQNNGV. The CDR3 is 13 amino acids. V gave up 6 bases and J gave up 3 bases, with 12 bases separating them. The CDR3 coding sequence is TGTGCCAGCAGTCGGGAAACTTTCTACGAGCAGTACTTC. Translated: CASSRETFYEQYF.

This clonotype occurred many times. The CDR3 region has the DNA TGTGCCAGCAGCCCAATGGGACAGGGCCGCTATGGCTACACCTTC. It encodes CASSPMGQGRYGYTF. This chain joins TRBV7-3 and TRBJ1-2; 9 bases align to TRBD1. Germline assignment: CDR1 SGHTA and CDR2 FQGTGA. This CDR3 comprises 15 residues. The V segment lost 5 bases and the J segment 4 bases; nucleotides outside the gene matches: 8. The whole variable domain, filled in from reference TRBV7-3 and TRBJ1-2, reads GAGVSQTPSNKVTEKGKYVELRCDPISGHTALYWYRQSLGQGPEFLIYFQGTGAADDSGLPNDRFFAVRPEGSVSTLKIQRTERGDSAVYLCASSPMGQGRYGYTFGSGTRLTVV.

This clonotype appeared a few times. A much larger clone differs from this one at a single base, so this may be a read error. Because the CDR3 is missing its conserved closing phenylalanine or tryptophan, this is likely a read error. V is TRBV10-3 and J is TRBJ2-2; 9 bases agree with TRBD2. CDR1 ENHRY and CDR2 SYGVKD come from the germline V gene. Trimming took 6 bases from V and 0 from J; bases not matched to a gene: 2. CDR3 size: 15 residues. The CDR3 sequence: CAIRPSGANTGELFC. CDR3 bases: TGTGCCATCAGGCCTAGCGGGGCGAACACCGGGGAGCTGTTTTGT.

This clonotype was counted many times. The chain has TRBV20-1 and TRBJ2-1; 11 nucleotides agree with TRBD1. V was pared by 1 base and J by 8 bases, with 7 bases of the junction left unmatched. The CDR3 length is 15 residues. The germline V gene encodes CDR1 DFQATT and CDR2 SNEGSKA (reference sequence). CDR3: CSARGGTGGLDEQFF. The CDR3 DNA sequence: TGCAGTGCTAGAGGGGGGACAGGGGGTCTCGATGAGCAGTTCTTC.

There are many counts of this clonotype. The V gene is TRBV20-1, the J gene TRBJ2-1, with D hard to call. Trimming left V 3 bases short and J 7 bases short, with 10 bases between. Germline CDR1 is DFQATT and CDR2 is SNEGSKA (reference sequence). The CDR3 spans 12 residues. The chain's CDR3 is CSASRQMNEQFF. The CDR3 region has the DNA TGCAGTGCTAGTAGGCAGATGAATGAGCAGTTCTTC.

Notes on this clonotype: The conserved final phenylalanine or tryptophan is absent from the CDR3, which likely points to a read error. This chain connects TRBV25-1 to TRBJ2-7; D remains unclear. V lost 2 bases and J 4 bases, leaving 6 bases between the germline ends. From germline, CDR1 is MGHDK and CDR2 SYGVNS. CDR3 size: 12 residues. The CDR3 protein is CASSEEYYEQYN. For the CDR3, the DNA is TGTGCCAGCAGTGAAGAATATTACGAGCAGTACAAC.

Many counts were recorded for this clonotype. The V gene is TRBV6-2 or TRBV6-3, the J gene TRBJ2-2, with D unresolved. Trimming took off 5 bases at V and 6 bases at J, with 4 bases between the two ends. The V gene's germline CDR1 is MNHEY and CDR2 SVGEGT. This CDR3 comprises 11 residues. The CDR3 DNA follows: TGTGCCAGCAGTCAGGCCGGGGAGCTGTTTTTT. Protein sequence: CASSQAGELFF.

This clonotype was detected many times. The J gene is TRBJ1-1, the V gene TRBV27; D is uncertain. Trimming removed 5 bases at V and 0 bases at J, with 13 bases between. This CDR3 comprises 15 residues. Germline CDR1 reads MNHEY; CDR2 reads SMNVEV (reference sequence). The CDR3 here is CASSPRLRMNTEAFF. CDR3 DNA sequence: TGTGCCAGCAGTCCGAGACTGCGTATGAACACTGAAGCTTTCTTT.

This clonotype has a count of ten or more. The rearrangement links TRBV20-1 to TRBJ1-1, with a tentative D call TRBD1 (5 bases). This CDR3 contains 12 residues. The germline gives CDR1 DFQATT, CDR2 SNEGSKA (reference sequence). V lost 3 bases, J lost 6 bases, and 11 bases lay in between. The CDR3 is CSARAGVAEAFF. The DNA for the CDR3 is TGCAGTGCTAGGGCGGGGGTGGCTGAAGCTTTCTTT.

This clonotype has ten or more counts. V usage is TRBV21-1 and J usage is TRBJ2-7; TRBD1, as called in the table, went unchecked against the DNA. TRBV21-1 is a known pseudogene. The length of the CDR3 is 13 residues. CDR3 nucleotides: TGTGCCAGCAGCAAGGGACAGGGCTACGAGCAGTACTTC. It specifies CASSKGQGYEQYF.

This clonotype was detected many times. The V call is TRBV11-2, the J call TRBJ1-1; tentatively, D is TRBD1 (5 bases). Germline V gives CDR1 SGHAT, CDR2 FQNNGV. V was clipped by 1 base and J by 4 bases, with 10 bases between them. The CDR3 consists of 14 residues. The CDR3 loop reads CASSLVQGLTEAFF. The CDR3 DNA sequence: TGTGCCAGCAGCTTAGTCCAGGGACTCACTGAAGCTTTCTTT.

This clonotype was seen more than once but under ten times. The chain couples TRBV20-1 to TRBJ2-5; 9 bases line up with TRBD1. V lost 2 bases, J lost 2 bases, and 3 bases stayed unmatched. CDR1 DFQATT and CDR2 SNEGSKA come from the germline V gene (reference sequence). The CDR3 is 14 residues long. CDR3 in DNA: TGCAGTGCTAGAAGGGGACAGGGTCAAGAGACCCAGTACTTC. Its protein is CSARRGQGQETQYF.

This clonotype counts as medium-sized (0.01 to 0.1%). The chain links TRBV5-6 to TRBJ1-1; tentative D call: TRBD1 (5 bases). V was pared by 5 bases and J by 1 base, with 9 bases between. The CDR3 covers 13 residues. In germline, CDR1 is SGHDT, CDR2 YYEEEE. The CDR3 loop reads CASRLDRNTEAFF. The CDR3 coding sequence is TGTGCCAGCAGACTAGACAGGAACACTGAAGCTTTCTTT.

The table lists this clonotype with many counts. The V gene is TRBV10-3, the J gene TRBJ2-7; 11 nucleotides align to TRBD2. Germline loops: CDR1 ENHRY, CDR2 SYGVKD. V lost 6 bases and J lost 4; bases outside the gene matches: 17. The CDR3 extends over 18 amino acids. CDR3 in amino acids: CAISAQPRTSGRSYEQYF. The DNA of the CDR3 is TGTGCCATCAGCGCCCAACCCCGTACTAGCGGGAGATCGTACGAGCAGTACTTC.